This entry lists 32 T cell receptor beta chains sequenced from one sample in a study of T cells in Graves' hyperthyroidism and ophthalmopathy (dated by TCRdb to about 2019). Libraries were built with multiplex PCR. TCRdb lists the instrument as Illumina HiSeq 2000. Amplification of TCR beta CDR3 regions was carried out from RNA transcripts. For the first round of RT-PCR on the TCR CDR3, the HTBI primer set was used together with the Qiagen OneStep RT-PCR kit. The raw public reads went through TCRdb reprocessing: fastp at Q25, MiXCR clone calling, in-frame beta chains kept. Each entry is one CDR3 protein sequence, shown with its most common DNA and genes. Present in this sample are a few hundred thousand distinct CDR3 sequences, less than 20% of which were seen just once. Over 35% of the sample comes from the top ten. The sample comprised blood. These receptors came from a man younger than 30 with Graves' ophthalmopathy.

Written as DNA, the CDR3 is TGTGCCAGCGTACTGAACACTGAAGCTTTCTTT. Translating gives CASVLNTEAFF. The chain uses TRBV7-9 and TRBJ1-1, with no clear D. Trimming removed 8 bases at V and 0 bases at J, with 4 bases between. The germline CDR1 and CDR2 sequences are SEHNR and FQNEAQ (reference sequence). The CDR3 is 11 amino acids.

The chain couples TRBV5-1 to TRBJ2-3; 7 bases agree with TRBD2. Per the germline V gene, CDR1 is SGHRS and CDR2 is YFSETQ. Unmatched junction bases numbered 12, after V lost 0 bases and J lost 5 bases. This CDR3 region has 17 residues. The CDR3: CASSLGSNRRERDTQYF. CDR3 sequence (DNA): TGCGCCAGCAGCTTGGGATCCAACCGGCGGGAGAGAGATACGCAGTATTTT. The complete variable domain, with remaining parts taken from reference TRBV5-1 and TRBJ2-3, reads KAGVTQTPRYLIKTRGQQVTLSCSPISGHRSVSWYQQTPGQGLQFLFEYFSETQRNKGNFPGRFSGRQFSNSRSEMNVSTLELGDSALYLCASSLGSNRRERDTQYFGPGTRLTVL.

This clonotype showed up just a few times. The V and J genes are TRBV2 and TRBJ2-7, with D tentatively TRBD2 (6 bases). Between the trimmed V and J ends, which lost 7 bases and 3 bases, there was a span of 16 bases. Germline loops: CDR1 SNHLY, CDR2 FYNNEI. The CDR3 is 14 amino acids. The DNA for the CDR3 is TGTGCCAGCAACGATGGGCTAGCGAGCTACGAGCAGTACTTC. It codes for CASNDGLASYEQYF.

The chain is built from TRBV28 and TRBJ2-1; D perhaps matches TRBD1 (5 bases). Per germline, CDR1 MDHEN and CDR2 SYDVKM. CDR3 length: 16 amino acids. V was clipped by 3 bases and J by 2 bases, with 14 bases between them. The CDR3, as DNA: TGTGCCAGCAGTTTGCAGGGAACGAACGCCTACAATGAGCAGTTCTTC. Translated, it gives CASSLQGTNAYNEQFF. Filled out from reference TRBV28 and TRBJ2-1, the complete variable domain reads DVKVTQSSRYLVKRTGEKVFLECVQDMDHENMFWYRQDPGLGLRLIYFSYDVKMKEKGDIPEGYSVSREKKERFSLILESASTNQTSMYLCASSLQGTNAYNEQFFGPGTRLTVL.

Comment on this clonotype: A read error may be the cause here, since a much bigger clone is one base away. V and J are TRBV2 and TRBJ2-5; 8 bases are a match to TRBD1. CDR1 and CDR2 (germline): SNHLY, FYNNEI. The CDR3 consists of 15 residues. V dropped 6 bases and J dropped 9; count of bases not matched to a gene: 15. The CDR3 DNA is TGTGCCAGCAGCGCCCGCCCGGACAGGGTCATGGCCCAGTACTTC. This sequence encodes CASSARPDRVMAQYF.

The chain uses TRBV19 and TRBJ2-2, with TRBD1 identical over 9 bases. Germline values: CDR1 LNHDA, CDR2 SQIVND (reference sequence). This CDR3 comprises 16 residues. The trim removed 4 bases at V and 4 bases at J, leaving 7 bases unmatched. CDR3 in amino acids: CASSNRDRAGTGELFF. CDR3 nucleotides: TGTGCCAGTAGTAACCGGGACAGGGCCGGCACCGGGGAGCTGTTTTTT.

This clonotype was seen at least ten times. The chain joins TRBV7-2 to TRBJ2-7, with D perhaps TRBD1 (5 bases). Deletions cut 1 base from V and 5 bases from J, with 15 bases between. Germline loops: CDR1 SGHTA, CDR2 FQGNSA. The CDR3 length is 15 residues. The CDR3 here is CASSLVAGIKNEQYF. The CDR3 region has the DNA TGTGCCAGCAGCTTAGTGGCAGGGATTAAGAACGAGCAGTACTTC.

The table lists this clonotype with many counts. The CDR3 nucleotides read TGTGCCATCAGTGTGGGGTCGGGAGACAACTATGGCTACACCTTC. Protein product: CAISVGSGDNYGYTF. The chain is built from TRBV10-3 and TRBJ1-2; D not resolved. Trimming left V 4 bases short and J 2 bases short, with 14 bases between. The CDR3 consists of 15 residues. Germline V gene lookup returns CDR1 ENHRY and CDR2 SYGVKD.

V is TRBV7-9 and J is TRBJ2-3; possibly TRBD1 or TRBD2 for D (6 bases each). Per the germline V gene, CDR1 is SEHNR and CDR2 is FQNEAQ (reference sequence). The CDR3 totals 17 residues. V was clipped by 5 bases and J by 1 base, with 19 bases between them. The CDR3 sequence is CASSPPPGGPGTDTQYF. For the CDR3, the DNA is TGTGCCAGCAGCCCCCCCCCCGGGGGCCCGGGCACAGATACGCAGTATTTT.

The CDR3 sequence is CASSIDTGSEPEQFF. The CDR3, as DNA: TGTGCCAGTAGTATAGATACAGGGAGTGAGCCTGAGCAGTTCTTC. The rearrangement uses TRBV19 and TRBJ2-1; a possible D gene is TRBD1 (6 bases). V lost 0 bases to trimming and J lost 9 bases, with 15 bases between them. The length of the CDR3 is 15 residues. CDR1 is LNHDA and CDR2 is SQIVND in the germline V gene (reference sequence). The full variable domain, completed using reference TRBV19 and TRBJ2-1, is DGGITQSPKYLFRKEGQNVTLSCEQNLNHDAMYWYRQDPGQGLRLIYYSQIVNDFQKGDIAEGYSVSREKKESFPLTVTSAQKNPTAFYLCASSIDTGSEPEQFFGPGTRLTVL.

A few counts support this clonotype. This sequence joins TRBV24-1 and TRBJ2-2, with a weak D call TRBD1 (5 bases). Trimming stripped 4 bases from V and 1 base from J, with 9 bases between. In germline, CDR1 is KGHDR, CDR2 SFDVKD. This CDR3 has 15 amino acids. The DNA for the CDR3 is TGTGCCACCAGTGAACTAACAGGGAACACCGGGGAGCTGTTTTTT. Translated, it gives CATSELTGNTGELFF.

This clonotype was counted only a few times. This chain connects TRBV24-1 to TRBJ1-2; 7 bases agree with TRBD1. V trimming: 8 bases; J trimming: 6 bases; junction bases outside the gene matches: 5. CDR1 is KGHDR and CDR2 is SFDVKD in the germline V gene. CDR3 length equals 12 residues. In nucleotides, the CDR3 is TGTGCCACCAACCCGACAGGGCATGGCTACACCTTC. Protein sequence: CATNPTGHGYTF.

CDR3 region: CASSPEQDGDYGYTF. The CDR3 DNA sequence: TGTGCCAGCTCACCGGAACAGGATGGGGACTATGGCTACACCTTC. This rearrangement joins TRBV18 to TRBJ1-2; the D gene is possibly TRBD1 (5 bases). The CDR3 extends over 15 amino acids. From germline, CDR1 is KGHSH and CDR2 LQKENI. The germline V and J ends were trimmed by 3 bases and 3 bases, with 14 bases remaining between them.

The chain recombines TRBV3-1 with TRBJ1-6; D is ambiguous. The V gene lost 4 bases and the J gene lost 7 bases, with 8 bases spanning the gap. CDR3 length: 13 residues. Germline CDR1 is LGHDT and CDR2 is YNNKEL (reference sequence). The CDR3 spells CASSPPENSPLHF. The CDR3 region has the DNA TGTGCCAGCAGCCCCCCCGAAAATTCACCCCTCCACTTT.

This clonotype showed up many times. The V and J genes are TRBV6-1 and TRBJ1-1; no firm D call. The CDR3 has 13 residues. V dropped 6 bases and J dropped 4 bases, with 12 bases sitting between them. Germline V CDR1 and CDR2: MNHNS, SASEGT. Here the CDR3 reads CASSMDRPTEAFF. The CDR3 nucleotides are TGTGCCAGCAGCATGGACCGCCCCACTGAAGCTTTCTTT.

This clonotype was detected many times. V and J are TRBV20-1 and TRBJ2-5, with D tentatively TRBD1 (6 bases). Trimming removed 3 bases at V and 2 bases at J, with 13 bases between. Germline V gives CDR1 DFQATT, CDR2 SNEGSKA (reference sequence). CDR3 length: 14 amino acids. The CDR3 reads CSARAGVLQETQYF. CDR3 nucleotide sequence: TGCAGTGCTAGGGCAGGGGTACTACAAGAGACCCAGTACTTC.

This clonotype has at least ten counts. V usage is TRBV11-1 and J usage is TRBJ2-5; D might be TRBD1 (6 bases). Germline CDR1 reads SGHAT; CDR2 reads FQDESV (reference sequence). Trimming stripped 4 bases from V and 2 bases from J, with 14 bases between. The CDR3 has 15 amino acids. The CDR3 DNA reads TGTGCCAGCAGCTACAGTGGGACACAACAAGAGACCCAGTACTTC. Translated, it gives CASSYSGTQQETQYF.

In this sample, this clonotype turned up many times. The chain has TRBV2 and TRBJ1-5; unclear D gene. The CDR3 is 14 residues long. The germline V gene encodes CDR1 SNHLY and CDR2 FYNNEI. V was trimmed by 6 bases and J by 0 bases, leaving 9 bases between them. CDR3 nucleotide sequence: TGTGCCAGCAGCGCTACATCTAGCAATCAGCCCCAGCATTTT. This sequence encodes CASSATSSNQPQHF.

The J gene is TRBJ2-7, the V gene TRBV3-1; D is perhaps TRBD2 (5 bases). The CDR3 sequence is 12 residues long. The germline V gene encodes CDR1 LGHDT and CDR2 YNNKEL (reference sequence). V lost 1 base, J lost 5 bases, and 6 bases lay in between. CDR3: CASSQVGNEQYF. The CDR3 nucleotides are TGTGCCAGCAGCCAAGTCGGGAACGAGCAGTACTTC.

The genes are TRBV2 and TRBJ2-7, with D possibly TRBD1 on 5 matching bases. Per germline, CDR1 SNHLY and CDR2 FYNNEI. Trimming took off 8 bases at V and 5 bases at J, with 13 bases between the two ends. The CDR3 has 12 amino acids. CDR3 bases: TGTGCCAGCCTAAACAGGAGTAACGAGCAGTACTTC. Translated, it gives CASLNRSNEQYF.

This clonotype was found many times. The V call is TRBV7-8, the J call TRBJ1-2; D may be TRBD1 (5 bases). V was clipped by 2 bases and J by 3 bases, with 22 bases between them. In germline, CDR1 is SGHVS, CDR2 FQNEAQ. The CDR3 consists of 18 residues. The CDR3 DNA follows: TGTGCCAGCAGCTTATTACGGCCCGGGGCCAGGCAAGACTATGGCTACACCTTC. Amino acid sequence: CASSLLRPGARQDYGYTF.

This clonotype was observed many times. Here the CDR3 DNA reads TGTGCCAGCTCATCCGGGACAGTCAACTATGGCTACACCTTC. Its protein is CASSSGTVNYGYTF. J is TRBJ1-2 and V is TRBV18, with TRBD1 matching over 7 bases. The length of the CDR3 is 14 residues. V shed 5 bases, J shed 2 bases, and the junction held 5 bases outside the gene matches. Germline V lookup: CDR1 KGHSH, CDR2 LQKENI.

CDR3 sequence: CASSPMDATDTQYF. The DNA of the CDR3 is TGTGCCAGCTCACCAATGGACGCCACAGATACGCAGTATTTT. The chain employs TRBV18 and TRBJ2-3; D is ambiguous. CDR3 length: 14 residues. V lost 2 bases, J lost 2 bases, and 8 bases lay in between. Per germline, CDR1 KGHSH and CDR2 LQKENI.

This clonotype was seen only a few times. The CDR3 coding sequence is TGTGCCAGTAGGGACCGTGCGGGAGGCAATCAGCCCCAGCATTTT. Amino acid sequence: CASRDRAGGNQPQHF. The gene calls are TRBV19 and TRBJ1-5, with D uncertain. The length of the CDR3 is 15 residues. CDR1 is LNHDA, CDR2 SQIVND, per germline (reference sequence). Trimming left V 6 bases short and J 2 bases short, with 14 bases between.

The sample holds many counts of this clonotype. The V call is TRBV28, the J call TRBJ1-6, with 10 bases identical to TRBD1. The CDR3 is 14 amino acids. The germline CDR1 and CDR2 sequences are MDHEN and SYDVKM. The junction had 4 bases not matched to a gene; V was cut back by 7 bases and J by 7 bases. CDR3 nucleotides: TGTGCCAGCACCGGGACAGGGGAGAATTCACCCCTCCACTTT. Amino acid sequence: CASTGTGENSPLHF.

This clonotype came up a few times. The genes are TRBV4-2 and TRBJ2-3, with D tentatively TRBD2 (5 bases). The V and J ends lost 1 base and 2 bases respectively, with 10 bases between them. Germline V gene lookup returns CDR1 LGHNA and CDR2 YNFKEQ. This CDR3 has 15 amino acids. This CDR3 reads CASSQGTSPTDTQYF. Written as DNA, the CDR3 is TGTGCCAGCAGCCAAGGGACTTCTCCCACAGATACGCAGTATTTT.

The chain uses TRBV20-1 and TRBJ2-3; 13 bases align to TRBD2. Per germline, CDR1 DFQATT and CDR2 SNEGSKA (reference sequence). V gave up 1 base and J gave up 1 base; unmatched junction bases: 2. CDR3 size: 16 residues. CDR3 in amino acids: CSARVGTSGGTDTQYF. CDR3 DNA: TGCAGTGCTAGAGTGGGGACTAGCGGGGGCACAGATACGCAGTATTTT.

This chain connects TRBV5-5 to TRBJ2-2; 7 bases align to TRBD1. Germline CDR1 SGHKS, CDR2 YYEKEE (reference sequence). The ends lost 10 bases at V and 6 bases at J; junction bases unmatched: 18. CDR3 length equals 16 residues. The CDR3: CAGRPTGLAFAGELFF. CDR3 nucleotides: TGTGCCGGCCGGCCGACAGGGTTGGCTTTCGCCGGGGAGCTGTTTTTT. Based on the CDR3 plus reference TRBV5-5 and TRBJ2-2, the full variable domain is DAGVTQSPTHLIKTRGQQVTLRCSPISGHKSVSWYQQVLGQGPQFIFQYYEKEERGRGNFPDRFSARQFPNYSSELNVNALLLGDSALYLCAGRPTGLAFAGELFFGEGSRLTVL.

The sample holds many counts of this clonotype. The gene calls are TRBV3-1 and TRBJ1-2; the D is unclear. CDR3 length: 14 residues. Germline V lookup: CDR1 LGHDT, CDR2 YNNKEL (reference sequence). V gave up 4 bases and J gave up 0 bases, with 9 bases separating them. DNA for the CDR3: TGTGCCAGCAGCCTTGACGGAGCTAACTATGGCTACACCTTC. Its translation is CASSLDGANYGYTF.

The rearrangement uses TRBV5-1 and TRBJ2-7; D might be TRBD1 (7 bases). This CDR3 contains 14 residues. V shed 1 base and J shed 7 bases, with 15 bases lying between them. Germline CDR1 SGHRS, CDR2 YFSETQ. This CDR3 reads CASSLMGQRVEQYF. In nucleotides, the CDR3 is TGCGCCAGCAGCTTGATGGGACAGCGGGTGGAGCAGTACTTC.

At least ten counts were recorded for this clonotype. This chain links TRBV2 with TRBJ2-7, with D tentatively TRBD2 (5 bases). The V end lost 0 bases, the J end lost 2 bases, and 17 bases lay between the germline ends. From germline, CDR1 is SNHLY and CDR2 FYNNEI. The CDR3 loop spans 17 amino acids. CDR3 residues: CASSEAPGILSAYEQYF. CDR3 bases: TGTGCCAGCAGTGAAGCGCCGGGGATCCTCAGCGCCTACGAGCAGTACTTC.

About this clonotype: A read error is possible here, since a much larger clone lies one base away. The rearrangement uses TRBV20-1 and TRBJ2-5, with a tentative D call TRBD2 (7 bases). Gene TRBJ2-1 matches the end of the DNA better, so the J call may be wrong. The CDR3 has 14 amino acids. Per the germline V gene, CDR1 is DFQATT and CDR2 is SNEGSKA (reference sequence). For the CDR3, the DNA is TGCAGTGCTCCCCTCGGGGGGCCTCAAGAGACCCAGTTCTTC. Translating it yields CSAPLGGPQETQFF.